This is a list of T cell receptor beta chains from one sample in a study of shared clonotypes between healthy human individuals. TCRdb keeps only in-frame clones here, not all; method: immunoSEQ multiplex PCR. The repertoire holds 2 million to 2.5 million clones, with nearly 97% as singletons. Sample: naive CD4+ T cells sorted from blood. All receptors derive from a man between 18 and 29 years old in good health. Both conserved end residues are part of each CDR3. A D gene is named only where the DNA matches it firmly. Some rows have no size entry. The others give once, few or many, or a class for an expanded clone.

TRBV10-3	.	.	TRBJ2-4	TGTGCCATCAGTGGATCTGAGGACTCGCCCAGAAACATTCAGTACTTC	CAISGSEDSPRNIQYF
TRBV6-1	TRBD1	.	TRBJ2-7	TGTGCCAGCAGTGGGGACAGGAGCTCCTACGAGCAGTACTTC	CASSGDRSSYEQYF
TRBV7-3	.	.	TRBJ2-5	TGTGCCAGCAGCTTAGTGGGGGTTCAAGAGACCCAGTACTTC	CASSLVGVQETQYF
TRBV7-2	.	once	TRBJ2-1	TGTGCCAGCAGCTTAACAGATGAGCAGTTCTTC	CASSLTDEQFF
TRBV2	.	.	TRBJ2-3	TGTGCCAGCAGTTCACAGGTTCGGCAAGATACGCAGTATTTT	CASSSQVRQDTQYF
TRBV29-1	TRBD1	.	TRBJ2-7	TGCAGCACACGGACAGGGCAGGGCGAGCAGTACTTC	CSTRTGQGEQYF
TRBV9	.	.	TRBJ2-7	TGTGCCAGCAGCGCCGTCGCTTTCGAGCAGTACTTC	CASSAVAFEQYF
TRBV5-1	.	.	TRBJ1-2	TGCGCCAGCAGCCAGGACAGTAACTATGGCTACACCTTC	CASSQDSNYGYTF
TRBV5-6	.	once	TRBJ2-7	TGTGCCAGCAGCCAGAGGGCACAGGGACTCTCCTACGAGCAGTACTTC	CASSQRAQGLSYEQYF
TRBV30	.	.	TRBJ2-6	TGTGCCTGGAAGAGGAACTCTGGGGCCAACGTCCTGACTTTC	CAWKRNSGANVLTF
TRBV6-6	.	once	TRBJ1-5	TGTGCCAGCAGTTATGGCAGGGAGAGCAATCAGCCCCAGCATTTT	CASSYGRESNQPQHF
TRBV19	.	.	TRBJ1-5	TGTGCCAGTAGTATTCGGGGGGATCAGCCCCAGCATTTT	CASSIRGDQPQHF
TRBV7-8	.	.	TRBJ1-2	TGTGCCAGCAGCTTAGTGGGCACTTGGGACCCTTTCTATGGCTACACCTTC	CASSLVGTWDPFYGYTF
TRBV2	TRBD1	.	TRBJ1-2	TGTGCCAGCAGCTTGACAGGGGAGGGCGGCTACACCTTC	CASSLTGEGGYTF
TRBV14	.	.	TRBJ2-3	TGTGCCAGCAGCCAACTCGGCACTAGCACAGATACGCAGTATTTT	CASSQLGTSTDTQYF
TRBV6-1	.	.	TRBJ1-4	TGTGCCAGCAGTGAAAGGAGGGCTGGGGATGAAAAACTGTTTTTT	CASSERRAGDEKLFF
TRBV10-3	TRBD2	.	TRBJ2-7	TGTGCCATCACGACCGCCGGGACTAGCGTTTACGAGCAGTACTTC	CAITTAGTSVYEQYF
TRBV19	.	.	TRBJ1-4	TGTGCCAGTGGCGATCCTAAGGTCGGTGAAAAACTGTTTTTT	CASGDPKVGEKLFF
TRBV5-1	TRBD1	.	TRBJ1-1	TGCGCCAGCAGCTTGGGAGGACAGGGGGCTAGCACTGAAGCTTTCTTT	CASSLGGQGASTEAFF
TRBV4-1	.	.	TRBJ2-3	TGCGCCAGCAGCCAAGCTTACCTTCTGTCGGGGGACGCAGATACGCAGTATTTT	CASSQAYLLSGDADTQYF
TRBV10-1	TRBD1	.	TRBJ2-7	TGCGCCAGCAGTGAAGGGGGGACAGGGTCCAACGAGCAGTACTTC	CASSEGGTGSNEQYF
TRBV29-1	TRBD1	.	TRBJ1-1	TGCAGCGTCAGACAGGGGGGGGACACTGAAGCTTTCTTT	CSVRQGGDTEAFF
TRBV28	TRBD1	.	TRBJ1-2	TGTGCCAGCAGTTCCCCCGACCTACAGGGGGAGAATTATGGCTACACCTTC	CASSSPDLQGENYGYTF
TRBV30	.	.	TRBJ2-5	TGTGCCTGGGGTGGGGGTAATCCGGCAGGACGCCAAGAGACCCAGTACTTC	CAWGGGNPAGRQETQYF
TRBV7-8	TRBD1	.	TRBJ2-1	TGTGCCAGCAGCTTAGGGGGGACAGGGGACAATGAGCAGTTCTTC	CASSLGGTGDNEQFF
TRBV28	.	.	TRBJ1-3	TGTGCCAGCAGTTTTGGTATATCGGGGATCTTAGCTGGAAACACCATATATTTT	CASSFGISGILAGNTIYF
TRBV5-1	.	.	TRBJ2-3	TGCGCCAGCAGCTCCTCAGGTCTGGGTACAGATACGCAGTATTTT	CASSSSGLGTDTQYF
TRBV2	TRBD1	.	TRBJ1-4	TGTGCCAGCAGTGGGGACAGGGGGCCTCCGGCGGAAAAACTGTTTTTT	CASSGDRGPPAEKLFF
TRBV5-6	.	.	TRBJ1-4	TGTGCCAGCAGCTTGGACGGACGAAATGAAAAACTGTTTTTT	CASSLDGRNEKLFF
TRBV7-2	.	.	TRBJ1-5	TGTGCCAGCAGCTTAGACCAGGGCTTAGATCAGCCCCAGCATTTT	CASSLDQGLDQPQHF
TRBV29-1	TRBD1	.	TRBJ2-7	TGCAGCGTGGGCCGCGGGACAGGGGGCGACGAGCAGTACTTC	CSVGRGTGGDEQYF
TRBV5-1	TRBD2	.	TRBJ2-5	TGCGCCAGCAGCTTCGCCGGGACTAGCGGATTCCAAGAGACCCAGTACTTC	CASSFAGTSGFQETQYF
TRBV5-1	.	.	TRBJ1-4	TGCGCCAGCAGCTCCGACCCACGGAATGAAAAACTGTTTTTT	CASSSDPRNEKLFF
TRBV28	.	.	TRBJ1-2	TGTGCCAGCACCACCTCGGACACACTCCCCTATGGCTACACCTTC	CASTTSDTLPYGYTF
TRBV7-9	.	.	TRBJ1-2	TGTGCCAGCAGCTTACTAGGAGGGAGCTATGGCTACACCTTC	CASSLLGGSYGYTF
TRBV18	.	.	TRBJ2-7	TGTGCCAGCTCACCAGTTTCTAATTCCTACGAGCAGTACTTC	CASSPVSNSYEQYF
TRBV7-2	.	once	TRBJ2-7	TGTGCCAGCAGCCTATTGGGGGGAACCTACGAGCAGTACTTC	CASSLLGGTYEQYF
TRBV6-6	.	once	TRBJ1-3	TGTGCCAGCCGTGGGGCAGGGTCAGGAAACACCATATATTTT	CASRGAGSGNTIYF
TRBV28	.	.	TRBJ2-7	TGTGCCAGCGGGAAACCGACAGCTTCCTACGAGCAGTACTTC	CASGKPTASYEQYF
TRBV19	.	.	TRBJ1-2	TGTGCCAGTAGTACAGGGGTGGGGGACTATGGCTACACCTTC	CASSTGVGDYGYTF
TRBV7-2	.	.	TRBJ1-4	TGTGCCAGCAGCTTATCATGGGGTGAAAAACTGTTTTTT	CASSLSWGEKLFF
TRBV9	TRBD1	.	TRBJ2-3	TGTGCCAGCAGCGCCGTAGTCGACAGGGCCGGTACGCAGTATTTT	CASSAVVDRAGTQYF
TRBV10-1	TRBD2	.	TRBJ2-1	TGCGCCAGCGGGACTACGGTCTGTCGATACAATGAGCAGTTCTTC	CASGTTVCRYNEQFF
TRBV6-1	.	.	TRBJ1-6	TGTGCCAGCAGGGACACGGATTCACCCCTCCACTTT	CASRDTDSPLHF
TRBV6-1	TRBD1	.	TRBJ1-6	TGTGCCAGCACCCGGACAGGGAACACGAATTCACCCCTCCACTTT	CASTRTGNTNSPLHF
TRBV29-1	.	.	TRBJ2-3	TGCAGCGTTGAAGATCAGTTACGGGGAACGCAGTATTTT	CSVEDQLRGTQYF
TRBV28	TRBD1	once	TRBJ1-4	TGTGCCAGCAGACCCCAGGGGGCGGAAAAACTGTTTTTT	CASRPQGAEKLFF
TRBV6-5	.	.	TRBJ2-7	TGTGCCAGCAGTTACGGGCGGTACCCCACCGAGCAGTACTTC	CASSYGRYPTEQYF
TRBV10-3	TRBD2	.	TRBJ2-3	TGTGCCATCAGTGAGCCGGATGGCCAGACTAGCACCTCAGATACGCAGTATTTT	CAISEPDGQTSTSDTQYF
TRBV30	TRBD1	.	TRBJ2-7	TGTGCCTGGCGCCTTACAGGGGCCGTGGGCGAGCAGTACTTC	CAWRLTGAVGEQYF
TRBV7-9	.	.	TRBJ2-5	TGTGCCAGCAGCTTAGGGACCATCCAAGAGACCCAGTACTTC	CASSLGTIQETQYF
TRBV4-2	.	.	TRBJ2-7	TGTGCCAGCAGCCTAATCCCGGATCCTACCTCCTACGAGCAGTACTTC	CASSLIPDPTSYEQYF
TRBV28	.	.	TRBJ2-2	TGTGCCAGCACCGAGGGTGCGGCGAACACCGGGGAGCTGTTTTTT	CASTEGAANTGELFF
TRBV7-9	TRBD1	.	TRBJ1-1	TGTGCCAGCAGCTTATCCCCGGACAGGGGATGGGCTTTCTTT	CASSLSPDRGWAFF
TRBV6-1	TRBD1	.	TRBJ2-2	TGTGCCAGCAGTGAGACAGGGGGCGGGAACACCGGGGAGCTGTTTTTT	CASSETGGGNTGELFF